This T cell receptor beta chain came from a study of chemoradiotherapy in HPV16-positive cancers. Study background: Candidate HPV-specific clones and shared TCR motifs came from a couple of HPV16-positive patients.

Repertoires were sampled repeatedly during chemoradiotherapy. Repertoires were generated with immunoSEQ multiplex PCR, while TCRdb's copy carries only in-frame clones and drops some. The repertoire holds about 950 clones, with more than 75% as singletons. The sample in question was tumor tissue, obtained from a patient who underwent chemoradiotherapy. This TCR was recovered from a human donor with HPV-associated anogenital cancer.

The CDR3 nucleotides read TGTGCCAGCTCACCTCGTACAGGGGCAGATGAAAAACTGTTTTTT. Protein: CASSPRTGADEKLFF. The chain is built from TRBV18 and TRBJ1-4; 7 bases agree with TRBD1. Per the germline V gene, CDR1 is KGHSH and CDR2 is LQKENI. V gave up 3 bases and J gave up 6 bases; unmatched junction bases: 7. The CDR3 spans 15 residues.